A selection of T cell receptor beta chains follows, all from one sample in a study of blood T cell repertoires in COVID-19. Here immunoSEQ multiplex PCR was the method, and the copy in TCRdb shows in-frame clones only, minus some. The data hold some 260,000 clones, with about nine tenths observed a single time. Sequences were obtained from peripheral blood. Receptors were obtained from a woman between 25 and 40 years old with COVID-19, enrolled during active disease. Both conserved end residues are part of each CDR3. D genes are given only for firm matches. Only part of the rows carry a size: once, few, many, or a class if the clone is expanded.

TRBV19	TRBJ2-3	NA	TRBD2	TGTGCCAGTAGTAGCGGGAGGGCCTCAGTAACAGATACGCAGTATTTT	CASSSGRASVTDTQYF
TRBV2	TRBJ1-2	once	TRBD1	TGTGCCAGCAGTGGGGACAGGTCACCCAGATATGGCTACACCTTC	CASSGDRSPRYGYTF
TRBV7-2	TRBJ2-5	NA	NA	TGTGCCAGCAGCCCACGTGGGCTTCAAGAGACCCAGTACTTC	CASSPRGLQETQYF
TRBV5-1	TRBJ2-3	once	TRBD2	TGCGCCAGCAGCTTGCAGACTAGCCCCACAGATACGCAGTATTTT	CASSLQTSPTDTQYF
TRBV5-1	TRBJ2-3	NA	TRBD2	TGCGCCAGCAGCTTGGCAGGACTAGCGGGTCCCACAGATACGCAGTATTTT	CASSLAGLAGPTDTQYF
TRBV6-5	TRBJ1-2	NA	NA	TGTGCCAGCAGTTACGGAGGCGAATATGGTTACACCTTC	CASSYGGEYGYTF
TRBV18	TRBJ1-2	NA	TRBD1	TGTGCCAGCTCACCGGACAGGGTACATGGCTACACCTTC	CASSPDRVHGYTF
TRBV6-5	TRBJ1-2	NA	NA	TGTGCCAGCAGTCAGGATCTTTATGGCTACACCTTC	CASSQDLYGYTF
TRBV7-9	TRBJ1-1	NA	NA	TGTGCCAGCAGTCGACAGGTCAGGAGTACTGAAGCTTTCTTT	CASSRQVRSTEAFF
TRBV2	TRBJ2-3	NA	NA	TGTGCCAGCAGCGAGCCTTCCGACAGAACTAGCACAGATACGCAGTATTTT	CASSEPSDRTSTDTQYF
TRBV5-8	TRBJ1-1	NA	NA	TGTGCCAGCAGCCCGAGCAGGGGTAGGGCTTTCTTT	CASSPSRGRAFF
TRBV5-4	TRBJ2-2	NA	NA	TGTGCCAGCAGCTGGCAGGTCACCGGGGAGCTGTTTTTT	CASSWQVTGELFF
TRBV6-5	TRBJ1-4	NA	NA	TGTGCCAGCAGTTACGCCGACGGGGTGGAGGAAAAACTGTTTTTT	CASSYADGVEEKLFF
TRBV28	TRBJ2-3	NA	NA	TGTGCCAGCAGTTCCGGACTCTTTTCAGTGAAGTATTTT	CASSSGLFSVKYF
TRBV11-3	TRBJ1-3	NA	NA	TGTGCCAGCAGCTTAGGAGTGAGCTCTGGAAACACCATATATTTT	CASSLGVSSGNTIYF
TRBV27	TRBJ2-3	NA	TRBD2	TGTGCCAGCAGTTTCGGCGGGGGGGCAGATACGCAGTATTTT	CASSFGGGADTQYF
TRBV7-9	TRBJ1-2	NA	NA	TGTGCCAGCAGCCCGAGGGGGTCTCGGTCCAGCGGCTACACCTTC	CASSPRGSRSSGYTF
TRBV25-1	TRBJ1-5	NA	NA	TGTGCCAGCAGTGGGCGGGGTCAGCAGGGGCCCCAGCATTTT	CASSGRGQQGPQHF
TRBV6-2/TRBV6-3	TRBJ2-4	NA	TRBD1	TGTGCCAGCAGTGACAGGGTTAAGGTTCAGTACTTC	CASSDRVKVQYF
TRBV19	TRBJ1-3	NA	NA	TGTGCCAGTACCATACGGCAGGGCTACTCTGGAAACACCATATATTTT	CASTIRQGYSGNTIYF
TRBV29-1	TRBJ1-1	NA	NA	TGCAGCGTTGGGGGGCTCCTGAACACTGAAGCTTTCTTT	CSVGGLLNTEAFF
TRBV9	TRBJ2-7	NA	NA	TGTGCCAGCAGCGTAGGCAGGGGCTGGGACGAGCAGTACTTC	CASSVGRGWDEQYF
TRBV28	TRBJ2-1	NA	TRBD2	TGTGCCAGCAGTCTGATACTAGCGGGGGAAAATGAGCAGTTCTTC	CASSLILAGENEQFF
TRBV5-6	TRBJ2-3	NA	NA	TGTGCCAGCAGCGGTTCCATTTCGCAGGCAGATACGCAGTATTTT	CASSGSISQADTQYF
TRBV19	TRBJ2-1	NA	TRBD2	TGTGCCAGTAGTACGGGGGGGGCGTGGAATGAGCAGTTCTTC	CASSTGGAWNEQFF
TRBV29-1	TRBJ2-1	once	NA	TGCAGCGTCCAAAGGGACACCAATGAGCAGTTCTTC	CSVQRDTNEQFF
TRBV11-2	TRBJ2-3	NA	NA	TGTGCCAGCAGCTTAGATGTTGGTCAGATCACAGATACGCAGTATTTT	CASSLDVGQITDTQYF
TRBV19	TRBJ2-2	NA	TRBD1	TGTGCCAGTAGCATCGGACAGGGGGGATCCGGGGAGCTGTTTTTT	CASSIGQGGSGELFF
TRBV4-2	TRBJ1-1	few	NA	TGTGCCAGCAGCCCTGAACGGGACTCAAACACTGAAGCTTTCTTT	CASSPERDSNTEAFF
TRBV5-4	TRBJ2-5	once	TRBD2	TGTGCCAGCAGCTTAGCGGGAGTAGAAGAGACCCAGTACTTC	CASSLAGVEETQYF
TRBV6-2/TRBV6-3	TRBJ1-1	NA	NA	TGTGCCAGCAGTTTACCCCAGGGAGGGGCCACTGAAGCTTTCTTT	CASSLPQGGATEAFF
TRBV3-1/TRBV3-2	TRBJ2-1	once	NA	TGTGCCAGAACCCCTCTTGCGGGACGGTACAATGAGCAGTTCTTC	CARTPLAGRYNEQFF
TRBV3-1/TRBV3-2	TRBJ2-4	NA	TRBD2	TGTGCCAGCAGCCAAGCTGGTCTAGCGGGAATTCAGTACTTC	CASSQAGLAGIQYF
TRBV24-1	TRBJ2-5	NA	TRBD1	TGTGCCACCAGCTCCCGGGACAGGCCCCAAGAGACCCAGTACTTC	CATSSRDRPQETQYF
TRBV28	TRBJ1-4	NA	TRBD1	TGTGCCACCGGAGGGACAGCTAATGAAAAACTGTTTTTT	CATGGTANEKLFF
TRBV4-1	TRBJ2-1	NA	TRBD2	TGCGCCAGCAGCCCCCGGACTAGCGGGAACAATGAGCAGTTCTTC	CASSPRTSGNNEQFF
TRBV5-3	TRBJ2-2	once	TRBD2	TGTGCCAGAAGCTTGGGCGGGAGTAGAAACGGGGAGCTGTTTTTT	CARSLGGSRNGELFF
TRBV4-2	TRBJ2-3	NA	TRBD2	TGTGCCAGCAGCCAAGATCTTCGACGGGGGGGCACAGATACGCAGTATTTT	CASSQDLRRGGTDTQYF
TRBV7-2	TRBJ2-5	NA	TRBD1	TGTGCCAGCAGCTCCCTAGGGACAGGACAAGAGACCCAGTACTTC	CASSSLGTGQETQYF